This T cell receptor beta chain was sequenced for a study of T cell repertoires in cytomegalovirus infection. Study-wide results and caveats: Cumulative frequency (of public TCR beta family members) identified carriers of CMV plus the relevant HLA. Clonotype analysis showed dominance of the ex vivo response by HLA-C-restricted CMV-specific TCR beta clonotypes.

Trimming took off 3 bases at V and 1 base at J, with 15 bases between the two ends. The CDR3 has 16 residues. CDR1 is MDHEN, CDR2 SYDVKM, per germline. In its sample, this clonotype was seen a few times. As yet, its antigen is unknown. TCRdb called the reads again in MiXCR, with one record for every CDR3 protein. The table has about 680,000 distinct CDR3 sequences, more than 20% seen once. The sequencing input was CD8+ T cells from PBMCs. The source of this sequence is a human donor in good health (CMV status not recorded). Some clones in this sample may be carry-over from other donors' samples. The rearrangement joins TRBV28 to TRBJ2-5; the D is unclear. CDR3 sequence (DNA): TGTGCCAGCAGTTTCCCCTCCGGCACATTCCAAGAGACCCAGTACTTC. It translates to CASSFPSGTFQETQYF.